Following are 12 T cell receptor beta chains from one sample sequenced in a study of blood T cell repertoires in COVID-19. The assay was immunoSEQ multiplex PCR, and TCRdb's table has in-frame clones only and misses some. This sample yields around 180,000 clones, of which roughly 88% are seen a single time; about 6.9% belongs to the top ten. Sequenced material: peripheral blood. Source of these receptors: a man older than 75 with COVID-19, enrolled during active disease.

The V and J genes are TRBV9 and TRBJ1-2; 7 bases agree with TRBD1. Trimming removed 4 bases from V and 8 bases from J; junction bases left unmatched: 17. CDR3 size: 16 residues. CDR1 SGDLS and CDR2 YYNGEE come from the germline V gene. CDR3 bases: TGTGCCAGCAGCCCTCCGAGTAGGCAGGGGGTTTCGGGCTACACCTTC. Protein: CASSPPSRQGVSGYTF. Full variable domain (outside the CDR3, taken from reference TRBV9 and TRBJ1-2): DSGVTQTPKHLITATGQRVTLRCSPRSGDLSVYWYQQSLDQGLQFLIQYYNGEERAKGNILERFSAQQFPDLHSELNLSSLELGDSALYFCASSPPSRQGVSGYTFGSGTRLTVV.

V gene TRBV28 combines with J gene TRBJ1-5; D unclear. Germline-derived CDR1 and CDR2 are MDHEN and SYDVKM. V lost 3 bases, J lost 3 bases, and 12 bases lay in between. The CDR3 is 15 amino acids. The CDR3 loop reads CASSFQTSTNQPQHF. CDR3 nucleotide sequence: TGTGCCAGCAGTTTCCAGACAAGTACCAATCAGCCCCAGCATTTT.

This rearrangement joins TRBV7-8 to TRBJ1-1; a weak D match, TRBD1 (6 bases). Germline CDR1 SGHVS, CDR2 FQNEAQ. The ends were cut back, 5 bases at V and 4 bases at J, with 14 bases in the middle. The CDR3 has 14 residues. The CDR3 region has the DNA TGTGCCAGCAGCCCCAGGGGAAGAGGCACTGAAGCTTTCTTT. It is translated as CASSPRGRGTEAFF.

On this clone itself: Distinct nucleotide sequences in the sample also encode this CDR3. The CDR3 loop is CASSLVSLPHEQYF. Written as DNA, the CDR3 is TGTGCCAGCAGCTTGGTCTCTCTACCCCACGAGCAGTACTTC. The chain recombines TRBV5-6 with TRBJ2-7; D is ambiguous. The CDR3 runs 14 residues. The V gene's germline CDR1 is SGHDT and CDR2 YYEEEE. V was shortened by 0 bases and J by 5 bases, with 12 bases between the two germline ends.

This clone was observed a few times. The chain is built from TRBV3-1 (or the pseudogene TRBV3-2) and TRBJ1-1; 7 bases match TRBD1. With V trimmed by 0 bases and J by 11 bases, 9 bases remained unmatched. From germline, CDR1 is LGHDT and CDR2 YNNKEL (reference sequence). The CDR3 has 14 amino acids. CDR3 sequence: CASSQDWNRGNAFF. DNA of the CDR3: TGTGCCAGCAGCCAAGACTGGAACAGGGGAAACGCTTTCTTT.

The chain uses TRBV4-2 and TRBJ1-5; TRBD1 might be the D (5 bases). V shed 0 bases and J shed 6 bases, with 27 bases lying between them. The CDR3 covers 20 residues. CDR1 is LGHNA, CDR2 YNFKEQ, per germline. CDR3 residues: CASSQDKEAGGAIGSQPQHF. The CDR3 DNA sequence: TGTGCCAGCAGCCAAGATAAGGAGGCCGGAGGGGCTATAGGGAGTCAGCCCCAGCATTTT.

To note about this clone: Within the sample, other DNA sequences also encode this same CDR3. This chain connects TRBV18 to TRBJ2-3; 7 bases map to TRBD2. Germline CDR1 and CDR2: KGHSH and LQKENI. This CDR3 is built from 15 residues. Unmatched junction bases numbered 6, after V lost 3 bases and J lost 3 bases. The CDR3 DNA follows: TGTGCCAGCTCACCGGGGCAGGGAGGGACAGATACGCAGTATTTT. Translating gives CASSPGQGGTDTQYF. The full variable domain, its missing parts supplied by reference TRBV18 and TRBJ2-3, is NAGVMQNPRHLVRRRGQEARLRCSPMKGHSHVYWYRQLPEEGLKFMVYLQKENIIDESGMPKERFSAEFPKEGPSILRIQQVVRGDSAAYFCASSPGQGGTDTQYFGPGTRLTVL.

The chain combines TRBV7-9 with TRBJ1-4, with D tentatively TRBD1 (5 bases). This CDR3 spans 16 amino acids. The germline gives CDR1 SEHNR, CDR2 FQNEAQ (reference sequence). Trimming removed 5 bases from V and 6 bases from J, with 19 bases in between. The CDR3 sequence: CASSPSQRQGYEKLFF. The CDR3 region has the DNA TGTGCCAGCAGCCCCAGTCAACGCCAGGGTTATGAAAAACTGTTTTTT.

V gene TRBV5-4 combines with J gene TRBJ2-7, with 11 bases lining up with TRBD1. Unmatched junction bases numbered 6, after V lost 3 bases and J lost 4 bases. Germline V gives CDR1 SGHNT, CDR2 YYREEE (reference sequence). The CDR3 totals 15 residues. The CDR3 DNA follows: TGTGCCAGCAGCTGGCCGGGACAGGGGGAATACGAGCAGTACTTC. This sequence encodes CASSWPGQGEYEQYF.

The genes are TRBV28 and TRBJ1-5; perhaps TRBD1 as D (5 bases). The CDR3 is made up of 17 amino acids. Germline V gene sequence: CDR1 MDHEN, CDR2 SYDVKM. Between the trimmed V and J ends, which lost 3 bases and 0 bases, there was a span of 15 bases. This CDR3 reads CASSFGGAASSNQPQHF. CDR3 nucleotide sequence: TGTGCCAGCAGTTTTGGCGGGGCCGCTAGTAGCAATCAGCCCCAGCATTTT. Full variable domain (missing parts from reference TRBV28 and TRBJ1-5): DVKVTQSSRYLVKRTGEKVFLECVQDMDHENMFWYRQDPGLGLRLIYFSYDVKMKEKGDIPEGYSVSREKKERFSLILESASTNQTSMYLCASSFGGAASSNQPQHFGDGTRLSIL.

Only one count was recorded for this clone. CDR3 protein: CSGGQGNYGYTF. CDR3 DNA sequence: TGCAGCGGGGGACAGGGTAACTATGGCTACACCTTC. V gene TRBV29-1 combines with J gene TRBJ1-2, with 9 positions matching TRBD1. CDR3 length equals 12 residues. V gave up 7 bases and J gave up 1 base; unmatched junction bases: 1. Germline lookup yields CDR1 SQVTM and CDR2 ANQGSEA.

The genes are TRBV9 and TRBJ2-1, with 9 bases lining up with TRBD1. The junction had 2 bases not matched to a gene; V was cut back by 0 bases and J by 10 bases. CDR1 is SGDLS, CDR2 YYNGEE, per germline. The CDR3 covers 13 residues. The CDR3: CASSVGGQGEQFF. The CDR3 nucleotides read TGTGCCAGCAGCGTAGGGGGACAGGGAGAGCAGTTCTTC.